One sample yielded the 3 T cell receptor beta chains listed below, sequenced in a study of CD8+CD57+ T cells in acquired aplastic anemia. Genomic DNA was employed as the template in profiling TCR beta VDJ and CDR3. TCRdb itself ran the reads through MiXCR, one entry per CDR3 protein. This sample carries 250,000 to 300,000 distinct CDR3 sequences, roughly half of them seen once, and the ten largest clones take around 7.6%. The source material was sorted CD4+, CD8+, or CD8+CD57+ T cells (not recorded which) from PBMCs. Every receptor here comes from a human donor with severe aplastic anemia or a healthy control (not recorded which).

This clonotype was seen once. This chain links TRBV12-3 or TRBV12-4 with TRBJ1-1, with D uncertain. V dropped 3 bases and J dropped 0 bases, with 8 bases sitting between them. The CDR3 has 14 residues. The CDR3 is CASSFGSLNTEAFF. In DNA form, the CDR3 reads TGTGCCAGCAGTTTCGGCAGCCTGAACACTGAAGCTTTCTTT.

The V and J genes are TRBV19 and TRBJ1-2; tentatively, D is TRBD1 (5 bases). The V end was cut by 7 bases, the J end by 4 bases, with 19 bases between. CDR1 and CDR2 (germline): LNHDA, SQIVND (reference sequence). There are 15 residues in the CDR3. CDR3 DNA: TGTGCCAGTACCAGGTGGGGGGGTCCCCTCTATGGCTACACCTTC. Protein: CASTRWGGPLYGYTF.

To note about this clonotype: A single base separates this from a much larger clone, so it may be a read error. The chain links TRBV12-5 to TRBJ2-3; possible D gene TRBD1, 6 bases. Germline CDR1 and CDR2: LGHNT and FRNRAP. This CDR3 has 15 amino acids. The CDR3 DNA reads TGTCCTACAACGGAATGGACAGATGGCACAGATACGCAGTATTTT. This translates into CPTTEWTDGTDTQYF.